Detailed here is one TCR beta chain. Its antigen remains unknown. Primers for the PCR totalled 60 Vbeta and 13 Jbeta. Some clones are missing from TCRdb's copy, which holds only in-frame ones; the method was immunoSEQ multiplex PCR. The sample includes around 170,000 clones, approximately 88% seen only once; the top ten take under 2%. The data originate from a study of cytomegalovirus exposure and HLA in healthy donors. Study-level findings and limits: Across donors, sequencing depth was assumed by presence/absence analyses to be roughly uniform.

V was trimmed by 3 bases and J by 2 bases, leaving 18 bases between them. Germline assignment: CDR1 SGHDT and CDR2 YYEEEE. This CDR3 has 16 amino acids. This clonotype was sampled from a young woman in good health and CMV-seronegative. The chain links TRBV5-6 to TRBJ2-7, with D perhaps matching TRBD1 (6 bases). Material for sequencing was PBMCs. CDR3 coding DNA: TGTGCCAGCAGCTCTCAGGCGGGCAGGGGAACCTACGAGCAGTACTTC. Its translation: CASSSQAGRGTYEQYF.